This TCR beta chain is from a study of vaccination and CD4 T cells after COVID-19. Whole-study findings and limits: Median SARS-CoV-2-reactive clonotypes rose from approximately 21 to 40, not significantly.

Trimming cost V 6 bases and J 5 bases; bases outside gene matches: 10. Germline CDR1 reads MDHEN; CDR2 reads SYDVKM. The CDR3 is 16 residues long. Sample treatment: roughly 10-day PBMC culture with coronavirus spike peptide pools or control peptides (ViraFEST assay). Cultured CD4+ T cell DNA was sequenced using the Oncomine TCR Beta short-read assay. TCRdb recomputed calls from the PCR reads with MiXCR, one row per CDR3 protein. The sample yields roughly 14,000 distinct CDR3 sequences, roughly 41% seen once. Note on this clonotype: Its antigen remains unknown.

Sequenced material: CD4+ T cells from blood, cultured in vitro, taken before SARS-CoV-2 vaccination. V and J are TRBV28 and TRBJ1-3; the match to TRBD1 covers 10 bases. This clonotype originated in a human donor who had recovered from COVID-19. CDR3 amino acids: CASSRTGQGTRNTIYF. The CDR3 DNA follows: TGTGCCAGCAGCAGAACGGGACAGGGGACCCGAAACACCATATATTTT.